Shown below are 18 T cell receptor beta chains from a single sample sequenced in a study of blood T cell repertoires in COVID-19. Profiling relied on immunoSEQ multiplex PCR, and the TCRdb table lists in-frame clones only, not all of them. The table shows 490,000 or so clones, with roughly 90% occurring only once. Sequenced input: PBMCs or T cells enriched from blood (not recorded which). The source is a middle-aged woman who had recovered from COVID-19.

The rearrangement uses TRBV10-1 and TRBJ1-1; maybe TRBD1 (6 bases). Germline CDR1 reads WNHNN; CDR2 reads SYGVQD (reference sequence). The V and J ends lost 4 bases and 8 bases respectively, with 8 bases between them. This CDR3 spans 11 amino acids. The CDR3 loop reads CASSAGAEAFF. Here the CDR3 DNA reads TGCGCCAGCAGTGCAGGGGCCGAAGCTTTCTTT.

V and J are TRBV2 and TRBJ2-1, with TRBD2 matching 10 bases. The V and J ends lost 0 bases and 8 bases, in that order; junction bases with no gene match: 4. The CDR3 contains 15 residues. Germline CDR1 is SNHLY and CDR2 is FYNNEI. CDR3 nucleotides: TGTGCCAGCAGTGAAGCACTAGCGGGGAGGGATGAGCAGTTCTTC. Translation gives CASSEALAGRDEQFF.

The J gene is TRBJ2-1, the V gene TRBV5-5, with D tentatively TRBD1 (6 bases). The CDR3 spans 13 residues. With 1 base removed from V and 7 bases from J, the gap between germline ends came to 9 bases. Germline CDR1 SGHKS, CDR2 YYEKEE (reference sequence). The CDR3 region is CASSLWGQNEQFF. CDR3 coding DNA: TGTGCCAGCAGCTTGTGGGGGCAGAATGAGCAGTTCTTC.

CDR3 region: CASSPLRLNTEAFF. DNA for the CDR3: TGTGCCAGCAGCCCACTACGCCTCAACACTGAAGCTTTCTTT. The chain has TRBV7-2 and TRBJ1-1; D ambiguous. V was pared by 5 bases and J by 2 bases, with 12 bases between. The CDR3 sequence is 14 residues long. Germline lookup yields CDR1 SGHTA and CDR2 FQGNSA.

This chain connects TRBV5-1 to TRBJ1-1; 7 bases fit TRBD1. Germline V gives CDR1 SGHRS, CDR2 YFSETQ. The CDR3 loop spans 14 amino acids. V lost 3 bases, J lost 8 bases, and 10 bases stayed unmatched. The CDR3 is CASSYWDSQNEAFF. The CDR3 DNA is TGCGCCAGCAGCTATTGGGACAGCCAAAACGAAGCTTTCTTT. The whole variable domain, filled in from reference TRBV5-1 and TRBJ1-1, reads KAGVTQTPRYLIKTRGQQVTLSCSPISGHRSVSWYQQTPGQGLQFLFEYFSETQRNKGNFPGRFSGRQFSNSRSEMNVSTLELGDSALYLCASSYWDSQNEAFFGQGTRLTVV.

The chain joins TRBV19 to TRBJ2-3; 7 positions agree with TRBD1. V dropped 3 bases and J dropped 4; count of bases not matched to a gene: 4. The CDR3 consists of 14 residues. The germline V gene has CDR1 LNHDA and CDR2 SQIVND (reference sequence). The CDR3 loop is CASSIGQVPDTQYF. The CDR3 DNA follows: TGTGCCAGTAGTATCGGACAGGTACCAGATACGCAGTATTTT.

V is TRBV4-1 and J is TRBJ1-2, with 10 bases matching TRBD1. Germline CDR1 is MGHRA and CDR2 is YSYEKL. This CDR3 contains 17 residues. V shed 6 bases and J 2 bases; nucleotides not matched to a gene: 12. DNA for the CDR3: TGCGCCAGCAGGAGGGACAGGGGACTAACTCTAAACTATGGCTACACCTTC. Translating it yields CASRRDRGLTLNYGYTF.

V is TRBV28 and J is TRBJ1-4; no firm D call. CDR3 size: 13 residues. V was cut by 9 bases and J by 0 bases, with 8 bases left in between. From germline, CDR1 is MDHEN and CDR2 SYDVKM. CDR3 sequence reads: CASMTATNEKLFF. The DNA of the CDR3 is TGTGCCAGTATGACTGCAACTAATGAAAAACTGTTTTTT.

This clone was observed once. The V gene is TRBV19, the J gene TRBJ1-4; D call uncertain. The length of the CDR3 is 19 residues. Germline CDR1 and CDR2: LNHDA and SQIVND (reference sequence). Trimming shortened V by 0 bases and J by 0 bases, and 17 bases separated the two germline ends. The CDR3 region has the DNA TGTGCCAGTAGTATAGATTCGGCCAGAACAGCCGCAACTAATGAAAAACTGTTTTTT. It is translated as CASSIDSARTAATNEKLFF.

The rearrangement links TRBV7-2 to TRBJ2-3, with D maybe TRBD2 (6 bases). CDR3 length equals 15 residues. The V gene lost 2 bases and the J gene lost 1 base, with 10 bases spanning the gap. From germline, CDR1 is SGHTA and CDR2 FQGNSA. For the CDR3, the DNA is TGTGCCAGCAGCTTACGGGGGTCCGGCACAGATACGCAGTATTTT. This gives the protein CASSLRGSGTDTQYF.

The V call is TRBV5-1, the J call TRBJ2-5; D gene uncertain. This CDR3 has 13 residues. Germline V gene data show CDR1 as SGHRS and CDR2 as YFSETQ. V gave up 3 bases and J gave up 0 bases, with 6 bases separating them. This CDR3 is CASSSSNQETQYF. DNA of the CDR3: TGCGCCAGCAGCTCGTCTAACCAAGAGACCCAGTACTTC.

The chain combines TRBV7-9 with TRBJ1-2; TRBD1 is a possible D gene (6 bases). Germline-derived CDR1 and CDR2 are SEHNR and FQNEAQ (reference sequence). The V and J ends lost 0 bases and 0 bases respectively, with 14 bases between them. The CDR3 runs 17 residues. CDR3 nucleotide sequence: TGTGCCAGCAGCTTAGCAGGACAGAAAGATACTAACTATGGCTACACCTTC. This translates into CASSLAGQKDTNYGYTF.

Here the CDR3 reads CASSWQGSGANVLTF. The DNA for the CDR3 is TGTGCCAGCAGCTGGCAGGGTTCTGGGGCCAACGTCCTGACTTTC. V gene TRBV7-9 combines with J gene TRBJ2-6; possibly TRBD1 for D (5 bases). V lost 4 bases and J 1 base, leaving 8 bases between the germline ends. Germline CDR1 reads SEHNR; CDR2 reads FQNEAQ (reference sequence). CDR3 length equals 15 residues.

V gene TRBV7-9 combines with J gene TRBJ2-1; D gene unclear. Germline CDR1 SEHNR, CDR2 FQNEAQ (reference sequence). The CDR3 loop spans 11 amino acids. V was clipped by 3 bases and J by 7 bases, with 4 bases between them. The CDR3 DNA sequence: TGTGCCAGCAGCTTCCTTAATGAGCAGTTCTTC. Amino acids: CASSFLNEQFF.

The V and J genes are TRBV18 and TRBJ1-4, with 7 positions matching TRBD1. Germline CDR1 is KGHSH and CDR2 is LQKENI. CDR3 length: 16 residues. The V segment lost 3 bases and the J segment 3 bases; nucleotides outside the gene matches: 7. CDR3 protein: CASSPPNRGANEKLFF. The CDR3 nucleotides are TGTGCCAGCTCACCTCCAAACAGGGGTGCTAATGAAAAACTGTTTTTT.

The V call is TRBV3-1 (or the pseudogene TRBV3-2), the J call TRBJ1-2; D is possibly TRBD1 (5 bases). CDR3 length equals 15 residues. The V end lost 0 bases, the J end lost 5 bases, and 13 bases lay between the germline ends. Germline loops: CDR1 LGHDT, CDR2 YNNKEL (reference sequence). CDR3 protein: CASSQDDHAGYGYTF. DNA of the CDR3: TGTGCCAGCAGCCAAGATGACCACGCAGGGTATGGCTACACCTTC.

This chain joins TRBV19 and TRBJ1-2; possibly TRBD1 for D (6 bases). Trimming cost V 5 bases and J 3 bases, with 10 bases left between them. From germline, CDR1 is LNHDA and CDR2 SQIVND (reference sequence). The CDR3 extends over 13 amino acids. The CDR3 reads CASSPGTHYGYTF. The CDR3 bases are TGTGCCAGTAGTCCCGGGACACACTATGGCTACACCTTC.

This clone was found a few times. The chain employs TRBV11-2 and TRBJ2-1; TRBD2 agrees at 11 bases. With 5 bases clipped from V and 9 bases from J, the junction kept 18 bases outside the gene matches. Per germline, CDR1 SGHAT and CDR2 FQNNGV. This CDR3 spans 18 amino acids. The CDR3 DNA follows: TGTGCCAGCAGCCCCCAAATTCGGGGTCTAGCGGGAGGAGGTGAGCAGTTCTTC. Residues: CASSPQIRGLAGGGEQFF. Looking up the rest from reference TRBV11-2 and TRBJ2-1 gives the full variable domain: EAGVAQSPRYKIIEKRQSVAFWCNPISGHATLYWYQQILGQGPKLLIQFQNNGVVDDSQLPKDRFSAERLKGVDSTLKIQPAKLEDSAVYLCASSPQIRGLAGGGEQFFGPGTRLTVL.